Each of the 8 T cell receptor beta chains below was sequenced from the same sample in a study of T cell responses to AZD1222 COVID-19 vaccine. Sequencing was performed with immunoSEQ multiplex PCR; in TCRdb, only in-frame clones are kept and a portion is missing. The table lists approximately 160,000 clones, approximately 90% of them singletons. The material sequenced was peripheral blood, taken on day 0 of AZD1222 vaccination. The source of these receptors is an adult in good health.

The chain employs TRBV25-1 and TRBJ2-2; 7 bases line up with TRBD1. The CDR3 is 15 amino acids. With 7 bases clipped from V and 6 bases from J, the junction kept 11 bases outside the gene matches. Germline V gene lookup returns CDR1 MGHDK and CDR2 SYGVNS. This chain's CDR3 is CASTLGDSGAGELFF. DNA of the CDR3: TGTGCCAGCACCCTGGGGGACAGTGGCGCCGGGGAGCTGTTTTTT.

This sequence joins TRBV7-6 and TRBJ1-1; D is perhaps TRBD1 (5 bases). The CDR3 loop spans 13 amino acids. CDR1 and CDR2 from the germline V gene are SGHVS and FNYEAQ. V was trimmed by 4 bases and J by 1 base, leaving 7 bases between them. CDR3 bases: TGTGCCAGCAGCTCGCAGGGGAACACTGAAGCTTTCTTT. Encoded protein: CASSSQGNTEAFF.

The V gene is TRBV19, the J gene TRBJ1-5, with D perhaps matching TRBD1 (6 bases). Germline CDR1 and CDR2: LNHDA and SQIVND (reference sequence). Trimming took off 6 bases at V and 1 base at J, with 13 bases between the two ends. The CDR3 consists of 15 residues. This chain's CDR3 is CASREGTNSNQPQHF. For the CDR3, the DNA is TGTGCCAGTAGAGAGGGGACAAACAGCAATCAGCCCCAGCATTTT.

The chain couples TRBV28 to TRBJ1-5, with D possibly being TRBD1 (5 bases). V was cut by 8 bases and J by 2 bases, with 16 bases left in between. This CDR3 has 15 amino acids. Germline CDR1 reads MDHEN; CDR2 reads SYDVKM. Here the CDR3 DNA reads TGTGCCAGCGTCCAACCGGGGGGGGGCAATCAGCCCCAGCATTTT. Translating gives CASVQPGGGNQPQHF. The whole variable domain, remainder taken from reference TRBV28 and TRBJ1-5, is DVKVTQSSRYLVKRTGEKVFLECVQDMDHENMFWYRQDPGLGLRLIYFSYDVKMKEKGDIPEGYSVSREKKERFSLILESASTNQTSMYLCASVQPGGGNQPQHFGDGTRLSIL.

The rearrangement joins TRBV7-6 to TRBJ1-3, with TRBD1 as a possible D gene (5 bases). The CDR3 is made up of 17 amino acids. Germline CDR1 is SGHVS and CDR2 is FNYEAQ. The V end was cut by 1 base, the J end by 3 bases, with 16 bases between. The CDR3 loop is CASSLEWGGSSGNTIYF. The CDR3 bases are TGTGCCAGCAGCTTAGAGTGGGGGGGGTCCAGTGGAAACACCATATATTTT.

The V call is TRBV6-2 or TRBV6-3, the J call TRBJ1-3; perhaps TRBD1 as D (6 bases). Trimming removed 2 bases from V and 0 bases from J, with 11 bases in between. CDR1 is MNHEY and CDR2 is SVGEGT in the germline V gene. The length of the CDR3 is 16 residues. The CDR3 here is CASSYIGRGSGNTIYF. CDR3 nucleotide sequence: TGTGCCAGCAGTTACATCGGCAGGGGCTCTGGAAACACCATATATTTT.

The gene calls are TRBV14 and TRBJ1-5; tentative D call: TRBD1 (6 bases). This CDR3 comprises 19 residues. Germline CDR1 SGHDN, CDR2 FVKESK. Trimming pared 4 bases from V and 2 bases from J, leaving 24 bases between. The CDR3 is CASSPGRARGGLGNQPQHF. The CDR3 coding sequence is TGTGCCAGCAGCCCAGGAAGGGCCCGAGGGGGTCTGGGCAATCAGCCCCAGCATTTT.

The chain is built from TRBV7-2 and TRBJ1-5, with D maybe TRBD1 (6 bases). The CDR3 has 13 amino acids. V gave up 10 bases and J gave up 0 bases, with 10 bases separating them. Germline CDR1 is SGHTA and CDR2 is FQGNSA. Here the CDR3 DNA reads TGTGCCACGAGAGGGGGTAGCAATCAGCCCCAGCATTTT. Residues: CATRGGSNQPQHF.